Listed below are T cell receptor beta chains from one sample, sequenced in a study of blood T cells in healthy people across ages. MiXCR, run by TCRdb on the 5' RACE reads, gives a single entry per CDR3 protein. The top ten clones hold 23% of a sample with fewer than 2,000,000 distinct CDR3 sequences, approximately 39% of them seen once. The sequenced sample was blood. These TCRs come from a human donor in good health. The CDR3 runs from the conserved cysteine through the conserved F or W. Some rows have no size entry. The others give once, few or many, or a class for an expanded clone.

abundance,j_gene,v_gene,CDR3aa
NA,TRBJ1-1,TRBV20-1,CSAGGGGEAFF
NA,TRBJ1-4,TRBV5-4,CASSPSSSQREKLFF
NA,TRBJ1-2,TRBV9,CASSLGQSRNYGYTF
NA,TRBJ2-7,TRBV5-1,CASSSTQGGYEQYF
few,TRBJ2-3,TRBV20-1,CSAIQGDSTDTQYF
NA,TRBJ2-7,TRBV20-1,CSAIKSNINYEQYF
once,TRBJ2-3,TRBV5-1,CASSLEWGGGHTQYF
NA,TRBJ2-6,TRBV6-6,CASSYYVGSSGANVLTF
many,TRBJ2-5,TRBV5-1,CASSLGGTSGETQYF
NA,TRBJ2-7,TRBV15,CATSGDREFRYEQYF
once,TRBJ2-1,TRBV7-2,CASSLRWGGHNEQFF
few,TRBJ2-3,TRBV24-1,CATSDRTSGGAKDTQYF
few,TRBJ1-1,TRBV6-6,CASSYKGSGYSNTEAFF
few,TRBJ2-1,TRBV5-1,CASTAAYNEQFF
NA,TRBJ2-3,TRBV5-5,CASSSDLDTQYF
few,TRBJ1-2,TRBV6-2/TRBV6-3,CASSYSTVKVYGYTF
many,TRBJ2-7,TRBV12-3/TRBV12-4,CASSAALRDGIYEQYF
once,TRBJ2-7,TRBV12-3/TRBV12-4,CASSFWGRGDEQYF
NA,TRBJ1-2,TRBV7-2,CASSPSRDGSDYGYTF
NA,TRBJ2-3,TRBV6-6,CASSYGGDSTDTQYF
NA,TRBJ2-1,TRBV9,CASSRSGGAGEQFF
few,TRBJ2-1,TRBV20-1,CSAKENNEQFF
few,TRBJ1-2,TRBV7-3,CASRPPDGGYTF
NA,NA,TRBV3-1,CASSQIGVGIYEQYF